This entry is about one TCR beta chain. Its matching antigen is unknown. The CDR3 is 15 amino acids. Deletions cut 7 bases from V and 0 bases from J, with 15 bases between. The germline V gene has CDR1 MNHNY and CDR2 SVGAGI (reference sequence). The sample is drawn from a study of cytomegalovirus exposure and HLA in healthy donors. Study-wide points: In all likelihood, a cluster of highly shared sequence variants was a sequencing artifact. Several V segments, TRBV6-2 and TRBV6-3 among them, could not be told apart and were dropped. A prior analysis recorded that most TCR beta V segments were productive about 87% or about 30% of the time.

This PCR relied on a set of 60 Vbeta primers and 13 Jbeta primers. Data came from immunoSEQ multiplex PCR; TCRdb stores just in-frame clones and leaves some out. The table records approximately 140,000 clones, approximately 80% of them present only once. The chain has TRBV6-6 and TRBJ2-5; D is undetermined. Sequencing was carried out using PBMCs. This sequence originates from a woman in her 40s in good health and CMV-seronegative. The CDR3 loop is CASTPGRKNQETQYF. CDR3 coding DNA: TGTGCCAGCACCCCTGGCAGGAAAAACCAAGAGACCCAGTACTTC.